Below, 29 T cell receptor beta chains from the same sample are listed, as sequenced in a study of CD8 T cell repertoires and HIV-1 epitope variants. The method was immunoSEQ multiplex PCR; TCRdb's version includes in-frame clones alone and lacks a portion of them. The repertoire holds more than 4,500 clones, with 60% to 65% as singletons. Antigen specificity for these receptors is unknown. Sequencing used cultured CD8+ T cells derived from PBMCs. The receptor set was obtained from a male donor with HIV.

V and J are TRBV25-1 and TRBJ2-2; 8 bases are shared with TRBD2. Losses at the gene ends were 3 bases for V and 7 bases for J; bases not matched to a gene: 13. CDR1 and CDR2 (germline): MGHDK, SYGVNS. The CDR3 has 17 residues. For the CDR3, the DNA is TGTGCCAGCAGTGACCCGAGAGCGGGAGTCCCGGGCGGGGAGCTGTTTTTT. Amino acid sequence: CASSDPRAGVPGGELFF.

This chain uses TRBV28 with TRBJ2-7; D remains ambiguous. The V gene lost 5 bases and the J gene lost 0 bases, with 11 bases spanning the gap. This CDR3 has 14 amino acids. The germline gives CDR1 MDHEN, CDR2 SYDVKM. The CDR3 spells CASSLLLISYEQYF. For the CDR3, the DNA is TGTGCCAGCAGTCTTCTCTTGATCTCCTACGAGCAGTACTTC.

The rearrangement links TRBV28 to TRBJ2-3; D is perhaps TRBD1 (6 bases). This CDR3 spans 15 amino acids. Germline assignment: CDR1 MDHEN and CDR2 SYDVKM. V was shortened by 6 bases and J by 2 bases, with 15 bases between the two germline ends. The CDR3 DNA reads as TGTGCCAGCAGCCCTGGACAGTTTTTCACAGATACGCAGTATTTT. It yields the protein CASSPGQFFTDTQYF.

This sequence joins TRBV5-4 and TRBJ1-2; TRBD1 matches 7 bases. Germline V gene sequence: CDR1 SGHNT, CDR2 YYREEE (reference sequence). The CDR3 runs 13 residues. V shed 4 bases and J 5 bases; nucleotides not matched to a gene: 5. The CDR3 here is CASSLDRVYGYTF. The CDR3 DNA reads as TGTGCCAGCAGCCTTGACAGGGTGTATGGCTACACCTTC.

The J gene is TRBJ1-6, the V gene TRBV7-9; D not resolved. Looked up from germline, CDR1 is SEHNR and CDR2 is FQNEAQ (reference sequence). The CDR3 spans 15 residues. The germline V and J ends were trimmed by 1 base and 9 bases, with 13 bases remaining between them. CDR3 DNA sequence: TGTGCCAGCAGCTTAGGCCCCGCCCTGGGTTCACCCCTCCACTTT. Its translation: CASSLGPALGSPLHF. Supplemented by reference TRBV7-9 and TRBJ1-6, the full variable domain reads DTGVSQNPRHKITKRGQNVTFRCDPISEHNRLYWYRQTLGQGPEFLTYFQNEAQLEKSRLLSDRFSAERPKGSFSTLEIQRTEQGDSAMYLCASSLGPALGSPLHFGNGTRLTVT.

V usage is TRBV7-9 and J usage is TRBJ2-1, with 10 bases fitting TRBD2. J gave up 1 base and V 5 bases, and 2 bases lay outside the gene matches. This CDR3 region has 15 residues. Germline CDR1 reads SEHNR; CDR2 reads FQNEAQ (reference sequence). The DNA for the CDR3 is TGTGCCAGCAGCGGGACTAGCGAGTCCTACAATGAGCAGTTCTTC. Encoded protein: CASSGTSESYNEQFF.

CDR3 nucleotides: TGTGCCAGCACCGGACCCTACGAGCAGTACTTC. As protein: CASTGPYEQYF. The chain employs TRBV28 and TRBJ2-5; D unclear. The J call may be wrong; the DNA end is better matched by TRBJ2-7. The CDR3 sequence is 11 residues long. CDR1 is MDHEN and CDR2 is SYDVKM in the germline V gene.

The DNA of the CDR3 is TGTGCCTGGATTGGTATCACAAGTTCCACTGAAGCTTTCTTT. Translating it yields CAWIGITSSTEAFF. The rearrangement uses TRBV30 and TRBJ1-1; no firm D call. V was shortened by 4 bases and J by 4 bases, with 16 bases between the two germline ends. The CDR3 contains 14 residues. Germline-derived CDR1 and CDR2 are GTSNPN and SVGIG (reference sequence).

CDR3 in amino acids: CASSPAGVGTEAFF. Here the CDR3 DNA reads TGTGCCAGCAGCCCCGCGGGGGTTGGCACTGAAGCTTTCTTT. The chain links TRBV7-2 to TRBJ1-1, with a possible D match to TRBD1 (5 bases). There are 14 residues in the CDR3. Trimming took 5 bases from V and 4 from J, leaving 14 bases between them. Germline V CDR1 and CDR2: SGHTA, FQGNSA.

The CDR3: CASSETSGDQDEQFF. The CDR3 DNA follows: TGTGCCAGCAGTGAAACTAGCGGGGACCAGGATGAGCAGTTCTTC. The chain is built from TRBV6-4 and TRBJ2-1; 10 nucleotides agree with TRBD2. This CDR3 is 15 amino acids long. CDR1 is MRHNA, CDR2 SNTAGT, per germline. Trimming at V came to 3 bases and at J to 8 bases, leaving 7 bases not matched to a gene.

The chain joins TRBV28 to TRBJ1-1, with TRBD1 matching over 9 bases. Losses at the gene ends were 3 bases for V and 0 bases for J; bases not matched to a gene: 5. This CDR3 comprises 16 residues. Germline V gives CDR1 MDHEN, CDR2 SYDVKM. The CDR3 loop is CASSLEQGALNTEAFF. The CDR3 DNA follows: TGTGCCAGCAGTTTGGAACAGGGGGCTCTGAACACTGAAGCTTTCTTT.

The chain combines TRBV11-2 with TRBJ1-5; D possibly corresponds to TRBD1 (5 bases). This CDR3 spans 14 amino acids. From germline, CDR1 is SGHAT and CDR2 FQNNGV. The V and J ends lost 4 bases and 5 bases respectively, with 12 bases between them. CDR3 protein: CASSSGWGDQPQHF. The DNA of the CDR3 is TGTGCCAGCAGCTCCGGGTGGGGGGATCAGCCCCAGCATTTT. Supplemented by reference TRBV11-2 and TRBJ1-5, the full variable domain reads EAGVAQSPRYKIIEKRQSVAFWCNPISGHATLYWYQQILGQGPKLLIQFQNNGVVDDSQLPKDRFSAERLKGVDSTLKIQPAKLEDSAVYLCASSSGWGDQPQHFGDGTRLSIL.

The table lists this clone with a few counts. The chain recombines TRBV27 with TRBJ2-3; TRBD2 matches 14 bases. This CDR3 has 18 residues. V was pared by 6 bases and J by 0 bases, with 8 bases of the junction left unmatched. The V gene's germline CDR1 is MNHEY and CDR2 SMNVEV (reference sequence). The CDR3 nucleotides read TGTGCCAGCAGACCCACGACTAGCGGGAGGGCTAGCACAGATACGCAGTATTTT. It is translated as CASRPTTSGRASTDTQYF.

The genes are TRBV28 and TRBJ2-7; D ambiguous. Germline V gene sequence: CDR1 MDHEN, CDR2 SYDVKM. V was cut by 3 bases and J by 0 bases, with 15 bases left in between. The CDR3 spans 16 residues. The CDR3 is CASSLAERTDSYEQYF. CDR3 sequence (DNA): TGTGCCAGCAGTTTGGCTGAAAGAACGGACTCCTACGAGCAGTACTTC.

The genes are TRBV28 and TRBJ2-7; D unclear. Per germline, CDR1 MDHEN and CDR2 SYDVKM. With 3 bases removed from V and 3 bases from J, the gap between germline ends came to 3 bases. The CDR3 sequence is 11 residues long. CDR3 DNA: TGTGCCAGCAGTTTCCGCTACGAGCAGTACTTC. This translates into CASSFRYEQYF.

The V call is TRBV7-6, the J call TRBJ2-1, with 7 bases matching TRBD1. Germline V gives CDR1 SGHVS, CDR2 FNYEAQ. This CDR3 is 15 amino acids long. V dropped 3 bases and J dropped 4; count of bases not matched to a gene: 6. CDR3: CASSLSQTGYNEQFF. CDR3 coding DNA: TGTGCCAGCAGCTTGTCCCAGACAGGGTACAATGAGCAGTTCTTC. The whole variable domain, filled in from reference TRBV7-6 and TRBJ2-1, reads GAGVSQSPRYKVTKRGQDVALRCDPISGHVSLYWYRQALGQGPEFLTYFNYEAQQDKSGLPNDRFSAERPEGSISTLTIQRTEQRDSAMYRCASSLSQTGYNEQFFGPGTRLTVL.

The rearrangement joins TRBV10-2 to TRBJ2-3, with no clear D. In germline, CDR1 is WSHSY, CDR2 SAAADI. V was cut by 3 bases and J by 7 bases, with 5 bases left in between. There are 11 residues in the CDR3. The CDR3 is CASSDFNTQYF. CDR3 coding DNA: TGCGCCAGCAGTGACTTTAATACGCAGTATTTT.

This chain's CDR3 is CSVEGSTEAFF. In nucleotides, the CDR3 is TGCAGCGTTGAGGGCAGCACTGAAGCTTTCTTT. V and J are TRBV29-1 and TRBJ1-1; D gene unclear. Between the trimmed V and J ends, which lost 3 bases and 4 bases, there was a span of 6 bases. CDR1 is SQVTM, CDR2 ANQGSEA, per germline. CDR3 length: 11 residues.

The chain joins TRBV27 to TRBJ2-1, with D hard to call. The V gene's germline CDR1 is MNHEY and CDR2 SMNVEV (reference sequence). The CDR3 is made up of 11 amino acids. The V end was cut by 2 bases, the J end by 10 bases, with 6 bases between. The CDR3 DNA sequence: TGTGCCAGCAGTTTAGGGTTAGAGCAGTTCTTC. Its translation is CASSLGLEQFF.

V and J are TRBV19 and TRBJ2-3; 8 bases are shared with TRBD2. The CDR3 extends over 16 amino acids. Germline V gene sequence: CDR1 LNHDA, CDR2 SQIVND (reference sequence). Trimming removed 2 bases from V and 4 bases from J; junction bases left unmatched: 8. CDR3 residues: CASSISSGRVPDTQYF. The CDR3 DNA reads TGTGCCAGTAGTATATCGAGCGGGAGAGTACCAGATACGCAGTATTTT.

The rearrangement uses TRBV28 and TRBJ1-1; D ambiguous. CDR3 size: 15 residues. The germline V and J ends were trimmed by 1 base and 2 bases, with 11 bases remaining between them. Germline CDR1 is MDHEN and CDR2 is SYDVKM. DNA for the CDR3: TGTGCCAGCAGTTTATTGTCAGGAACTAACACTGAAGCTTTCTTT. This translates into CASSLLSGTNTEAFF.

Here the CDR3 reads CASSPERERPDTQYF. The CDR3 nucleotides read TGTGCCAGCAGTCCGGAGCGGGAGAGGCCAGATACGCAGTATTTT. The chain carries TRBV6-6 and TRBJ2-3; 8 bases fit TRBD2. The V segment lost 5 bases and the J segment 4 bases; nucleotides outside the gene matches: 8. Germline-derived CDR1 and CDR2 are MNHNY and SVGAGI (reference sequence). The CDR3 is 15 amino acids.

This clone was detected once. The chain is built from TRBV7-9 and TRBJ1-1; 7 bases match TRBD1. V shed 1 base, J shed 7 bases, and the junction held 3 bases outside the gene matches. CDR3 length: 13 amino acids. The germline V gene has CDR1 SEHNR and CDR2 FQNEAQ (reference sequence). The CDR3 nucleotides read TGTGCCAGCAGCTTAGACAGGGGAAATGAAGCTTTCTTT. It is translated as CASSLDRGNEAFF.

V gene TRBV18 combines with J gene TRBJ2-5; the D is unclear. Germline V gene sequence: CDR1 KGHSH, CDR2 LQKENI. CDR3 size: 12 residues. V gave up 1 base and J gave up 1 base, with 1 base separating them. This chain's CDR3 is CASSPLQETQYF. The CDR3 region has the DNA TGTGCCAGCTCACCACTCCAAGAGACCCAGTACTTC.

The chain carries TRBV10-3 and TRBJ2-2, with D possibly matching TRBD1 (5 bases). The CDR3 covers 14 residues. V dropped 7 bases and J dropped 0 bases, with 9 bases sitting between them. CDR1 is ENHRY, CDR2 SYGVKD, per germline. The CDR3 region has the DNA TGTGCCATCACCGACAGCGCGAACACCGGGGAGCTGTTTTTT. Its translation is CAITDSANTGELFF.

This clone was picked up a small number of times. The chain combines TRBV28 with TRBJ2-7, with 11 nucleotides matching TRBD1. Looked up from germline, CDR1 is MDHEN and CDR2 is SYDVKM. V gave up 3 bases and J gave up 2 bases; unmatched junction bases: 9. The length of the CDR3 is 17 residues. The CDR3 is CASSFRGTGGHTYEQYF. The CDR3 DNA follows: TGTGCCAGCAGTTTCAGGGGGACAGGGGGTCATACCTACGAGCAGTACTTC.

The chain links TRBV7-8 to TRBJ2-3; D gene ambiguous. This CDR3 region has 16 residues. Trimming stripped 2 bases from V and 4 bases from J, with 16 bases between. The germline V gene has CDR1 SGHVS and CDR2 FQNEAQ. The CDR3 region has the DNA TGTGCCAGCAGCTTAAGCGCCGGACCGACCGCAGATACGCAGTATTTT. Residues: CASSLSAGPTADTQYF.

This clone was counted between two and nine times. V is TRBV11-2 and J is TRBJ2-5, with D perhaps TRBD2 (7 bases). The V gene lost 1 base and the J gene lost 2 bases, with 14 bases spanning the gap. The CDR3 runs to 16 residues. CDR1 is SGHAT and CDR2 is FQNNGV in the germline V gene. The CDR3 sequence is CASSLGGGGVQETQYF. In DNA, the CDR3 is TGTGCCAGCAGCTTAGGAGGGGGGGGAGTTCAAGAGACCCAGTACTTC.

This clone was recorded a few times. The rearrangement links TRBV27 to TRBJ1-2; 10 positions match TRBD1. The CDR3 has 14 residues. Germline values: CDR1 MNHEY, CDR2 SMNVEV (reference sequence). The ends lost 5 bases at V and 8 bases at J; junction bases unmatched: 8. CDR3 in DNA: TGTGCCAGCAGTGCGACAGGGGGCTTTGGCGGCTACACCTTC. Protein sequence: CASSATGGFGGYTF.